Shown below are 29 T cell receptor beta chains from a single sample sequenced in a study of blood T cells in healthy people across ages. Combining a sample-barcoded 5' primer with a J-beta primer mix, a second PCR ran for 7 to 11 cycles. TCRdb independently ran MiXCR on the 5' RACE reads; one entry per CDR3 protein. This table holds around 820,000 distinct CDR3 sequences, approximately 25% found once. These data also featured in a second study, about T cells of mothers and their children.

Specimen: blood. These receptor sequences come from a boy aged 5-17 years in good health.

The J gene is TRBJ2-1, the V gene TRBV6-2 or TRBV6-3; unclear D gene. Per the germline V gene, CDR1 is MNHEY and CDR2 is SVGEGT. The CDR3 is 13 amino acids. V shed 2 bases and J shed 9 bases, with 11 bases lying between them. CDR3 DNA sequence: TGTGCCAGCAGTTACGAACCCGATGGTGAGCAGTTCTTC. As protein: CASSYEPDGEQFF.

The sample holds a few counts of this clonotype. V and J are TRBV9 and TRBJ2-5, with 12 bases aligning to TRBD2. The J call could be wrong; TRBJ2-1 is a better fit for the DNA end. The germline CDR1 and CDR2 sequences are SGDLS and YYNGEE. The CDR3 runs to 14 residues. As DNA, the CDR3 is TGTGCCAGCAGCGGAGGGACTAGCGGGAATGAGCAGTTCTTC. This translates into CASSGGTSGNEQFF.

The chain combines TRBV7-9 with TRBJ2-1, with 7 bases identical to TRBD2. The V gene end was trimmed by 7 bases and the J gene end by 5 bases; junction bases not matched to a gene: 5. There are 13 residues in the CDR3. Germline CDR1 reads SEHNR; CDR2 reads FQNEAQ (reference sequence). In nucleotides, the CDR3 is TGTGCCAGCATTGGCCTAGCGGACAATGAGCAGTTCTTC. Its translation: CASIGLADNEQFF.

This clonotype was observed a few times. Lacking the conserved final phenylalanine or tryptophan, this CDR3 likely reflects a read error. The chain joins TRBV29-1 to TRBJ2-3, with 14 bases matching TRBD2. The germline V gene encodes CDR1 SQVTM and CDR2 ANQGSEA. This CDR3 contains 13 residues. Trimming at V came to 7 bases and at J to 5 bases, leaving 2 bases not matched to a gene. In DNA form, the CDR3 reads TGCAGCGAGACTAGCGGGAGGGAAGATACGCAGTATTCT. It codes for CSETSGREDTQYS.

CDR3 nucleotides: TGTGCCAGCAGCTTAGCGACAGGACCCTCCTACGAGCAGTACTTC. Translating it yields CASSLATGPSYEQYF. The chain couples TRBV7-2 to TRBJ2-7, with a tentative D call TRBD1 (6 bases). V gave up 0 bases and J gave up 0 bases, with 9 bases separating them. This CDR3 is 15 amino acids long. Germline assignment: CDR1 SGHTA and CDR2 FQGNSA.

V is TRBV2 and J is TRBJ2-5, with D possibly being TRBD1 (9 bases). The DNA end is a closer match to TRBJ2-7, so the J assignment may be wrong. The CDR3 consists of 16 residues. The germline gives CDR1 SNHLY, CDR2 FYNNEI. CDR3 coding DNA: TGTGCCAGCACTATTGAGCGGGGGACAGGGATTTCCGAGCAGTACTTC. Translation gives CASTIERGTGISEQYF.

The rearrangement links TRBV29-1 to TRBJ1-1; tentative D call: TRBD1 (5 bases). This CDR3 is built from 13 residues. CDR1 SQVTM and CDR2 ANQGSEA come from the germline V gene. Trimming took off 4 bases at V and 1 base at J, with 10 bases between the two ends. The chain's CDR3 is CSVGNRRNTEAFF. The CDR3 DNA sequence: TGCAGCGTTGGTAACAGGAGGAACACTGAAGCTTTCTTT. The full variable domain, with the rest looked up from reference TRBV29-1 and TRBJ1-1, is SAVISQKPSRDICQRGTSLTIQCQVDSQVTMMFWYRQQPGQSLTLIATANQGSEATYESGFVIDKFPISRPNLTFSTLTVSNMSPEDSSIYLCSVGNRRNTEAFFGQGTRLTVV.

Worth noting for this clonotype: At one boundary the junction diverges from the germline segment, which might be a read error. The DNA for the CDR3 is TGTGCCGGCAGCTTAGAGGTCAGACAAGAGACCCAGTACTTC. Encoded protein: CAGSLEVRQETQYF. The chain is built from TRBV7-8 and TRBJ2-5; D gene unclear. Germline V lookup: CDR1 SGHVS, CDR2 FQNEAQ. The CDR3 is 14 amino acids.

The V and J genes are TRBV11-2 and TRBJ2-5; 10 nucleotides agree with TRBD1. The CDR3 runs 15 residues. The germline CDR1 and CDR2 sequences are SGHAT and FQNNGV. V lost 4 bases, J lost 4 bases, and 6 bases stayed unmatched. The CDR3 loop reads CASSSRTGGGETQYF. CDR3 DNA: TGTGCCAGCAGCTCTAGGACAGGGGGTGGAGAGACCCAGTACTTC. The whole variable domain, filled in from reference TRBV11-2 and TRBJ2-5, reads EAGVAQSPRYKIIEKRQSVAFWCNPISGHATLYWYQQILGQGPKLLIQFQNNGVVDDSQLPKDRFSAERLKGVDSTLKIQPAKLEDSAVYLCASSSRTGGGETQYFGPGTRLLVL.

This clonotype has a handful of counts. The rearrangement joins TRBV9 to TRBJ2-5; D perhaps matches TRBD2 (5 bases). The V end lost 3 bases, the J end lost 11 bases, and 14 bases lay between the germline ends. The germline V gene encodes CDR1 SGDLS and CDR2 YYNGEE. This CDR3 comprises 12 residues. CDR3 region: CASSAGNGEQYF. CDR3 in DNA: TGTGCCAGCAGCGCCGGGAATGGGGAGCAGTACTTC.

This clonotype has only a few counts. Relative to the germline gene, one junction end is altered; a read error may explain this. V and J are TRBV5-5 and TRBJ1-2, with 7 bases lining up with TRBD1. This CDR3 spans 14 amino acids. The V gene's germline CDR1 is SGHKS and CDR2 YYEKEE (reference sequence). The CDR3 coding sequence is TGTGCCAGCAGCCTTCGGGACAGCGTATGGGGCTACGCCTTC. Translation gives CASSLRDSVWGYAF.

Remarks on this clonotype: One end of the junction fails to match germline, which may point to a read error. The genes are TRBV29-1 and TRBJ2-7; D may be TRBD1 (6 bases). Germline assignment: CDR1 SQVTM and CDR2 ANQGSEA. The CDR3 contains 15 residues. The CDR3 protein is CSVLWDTRSSYEQHF. DNA for the CDR3: TGCAGCGTCCTCTGGGACACCCGCTCCTCCTACGAGCAGCACTTC.

This clonotype has only a few counts. V is TRBV14 and J is TRBJ1-2; possible D gene TRBD1, 6 bases. Trimming took off 0 bases at V and 9 bases at J, with 17 bases between the two ends. The CDR3 loop spans 15 amino acids. In germline, CDR1 is SGHDN, CDR2 FVKESK. The CDR3 DNA is TGTGCCAGCAGCCAAGATCTTCGGGACACCGAGCGCTACACCTTC. It encodes CASSQDLRDTERYTF.

This clonotype has just a few counts. The rearrangement uses TRBV4-3 and TRBJ2-1, with 11 bases that match TRBD2. The germline V gene has CDR1 LGHNA and CDR2 YSLEER. This CDR3 is 18 amino acids long. Trimming cost V 4 bases and J 0 bases; bases outside gene matches: 8. The CDR3 DNA reads TGCGCCAGCAGCCGGGCGGCTAGCGGGGGGAGCTCCTACAATGAGCAGTTCTTC. Amino acid sequence: CASSRAASGGSSYNEQFF.

The chain uses TRBV11-2 and TRBJ1-2, with D unresolved. V was pared by 2 bases and J by 2 bases, with 12 bases between. Germline V gene data show CDR1 as SGHAT and CDR2 as FQNNGV. This CDR3 contains 15 residues. CDR3 nucleotides: TGTGCCAGCAGCTTAAGCGGCAGGTACAACTATGGCTACACCTTC. Translation: CASSLSGRYNYGYTF. The whole variable domain, filled in from reference TRBV11-2 and TRBJ1-2, reads EAGVAQSPRYKIIEKRQSVAFWCNPISGHATLYWYQQILGQGPKLLIQFQNNGVVDDSQLPKDRFSAERLKGVDSTLKIQPAKLEDSAVYLCASSLSGRYNYGYTFGSGTRLTVV.

This clonotype has only a few counts. V and J are TRBV29-1 and TRBJ2-4; D is perhaps TRBD1 (5 bases). CDR1 is SQVTM and CDR2 is ANQGSEA in the germline V gene. Trimming shortened V by 7 bases and J by 7 bases, and 17 bases separated the two germline ends. The length of the CDR3 is 13 residues. CDR3 bases: TGCAGCGGCCTGACAGAAATTGGGAACATTCAGTACTTC. Its translation is CSGLTEIGNIQYF.

This clonotype was seen a handful of times. The CDR3 sequence is CASSQSLGGYGYTF. The CDR3 nucleotides are TGTGCCAGCAGCCAATCATTGGGGGGCTATGGCTACACCTTC. The chain uses TRBV3-1 and TRBJ1-2; D is perhaps TRBD1 (5 bases). V gave up 2 bases and J gave up 4 bases, with 11 bases separating them. Germline V gene lookup returns CDR1 LGHDT and CDR2 YNNKEL (reference sequence). CDR3 size: 14 residues.

This clonotype was recorded a few times. This rearrangement joins TRBV7-9 to TRBJ1-3; no firm D call. The CDR3 extends over 16 amino acids. CDR1 is SEHNR, CDR2 FQNEAQ, per germline (reference sequence). Trimming pared 4 bases from V and 0 bases from J, leaving 13 bases between. The CDR3 spells CASSSIVGGSGNTIYF. The DNA for the CDR3 is TGTGCCAGCAGCTCTATAGTGGGCGGCTCTGGAAACACCATATATTTT.

The J gene is TRBJ2-1, the V gene TRBV5-1; 14 bases map to TRBD2. V gave up 0 bases and J gave up 1 base; unmatched junction bases: 6. Germline CDR1 SGHRS, CDR2 YFSETQ. The CDR3 is 19 amino acids. The DNA of the CDR3 is TGCGCCAGCAGCTTGGGACTAGCGGGAGGGCTAATATCCTACAATGAGCAGTTCTTC. Its protein is CASSLGLAGGLISYNEQFF.

In this sample, this clonotype turned up a few times. The chain's CDR3 is CASRSGSNQPQHF. The CDR3 DNA follows: TGTGCCAGCAGGTCTGGGAGCAATCAGCCCCAGCATTTT. V is TRBV6-1 and J is TRBJ1-5, with D unclear. Germline V lookup: CDR1 MNHNS, CDR2 SASEGT. The germline V and J ends were trimmed by 6 bases and 1 base, with 7 bases remaining between them. The CDR3 loop spans 13 amino acids.

This chain connects TRBV7-2 to TRBJ2-5; 11 nucleotides align to TRBD2. This CDR3 region has 19 residues. Per germline, CDR1 SGHTA and CDR2 FQGNSA. J gave up 5 bases and V 4 bases, and 18 bases lay outside the gene matches. Written as DNA, the CDR3 is TGTGCCAGCAGCTCTCGGCGGGTAGCGGGGGGGCTTACGGGGGAGACCCAGTACTTC. It specifies CASSSRRVAGGLTGETQYF. Drawing the rest from reference TRBV7-2 and TRBJ2-5, the complete variable domain is GAGVSQSPSNKVTEKGKDVELRCDPISGHTALYWYRQSLGQGLEFLIYFQGNSAPDKSGLPSDRFSAERTGGSVSTLTIQRTQQEDSAVYLCASSSRRVAGGLTGETQYFGPGTRLLVL.

CDR3 sequence reads: CASSVTLAGVQYF. The CDR3 region has the DNA TGTGCCAGCAGCGTGACACTAGCGGGAGTTCAGTACTTC. The J gene is TRBJ2-7, the V gene TRBV7-2; 11 bases fit TRBD2. The CDR3 spans 13 residues. The germline CDR1 and CDR2 sequences are SGHTA and FQGNSA. With V trimmed by 5 bases and J by 10 bases, 7 bases remained unmatched.

The chain recombines TRBV5-1 with TRBJ1-2; D is unclear. CDR3 size: 13 residues. V lost 4 bases and J lost 4, with 11 bases in between. Germline CDR1 SGHRS, CDR2 YFSETQ. The CDR3 nucleotides read TGCGCCAGCAGCCTTGACCAGACCTATGGCTACACCTTC. Amino acids: CASSLDQTYGYTF.

This clonotype appeared a single time. This rearrangement joins TRBV2 to TRBJ2-3; D perhaps matches TRBD1 (5 bases). The CDR3 spans 14 residues. Trimming pared 1 base from V and 5 bases from J, leaving 10 bases between. Germline V CDR1 and CDR2: SNHLY, FYNNEI. In nucleotides, the CDR3 is TGTGCCAGCAGTGAAGATTCGACAGAAGATACGCAGTATTTT. Protein: CASSEDSTEDTQYF.

The genes are TRBV12-3 or TRBV12-4 and TRBJ2-5; no clear D gene. Trimming stripped 4 bases from V and 4 bases from J, with 10 bases between. The CDR3 is made up of 13 amino acids. CDR3 region: CASSSQIGETQYF. The CDR3 nucleotides are TGTGCCAGCAGTTCCCAGATAGGAGAGACCCAGTACTTC.

This clonotype was observed a handful of times. The chain has TRBV12-3 or TRBV12-4 and TRBJ2-3; D gene ambiguous. Trimming cost V 3 bases and J 9 bases, with 7 bases left between them. This CDR3 spans 11 amino acids. The CDR3 nucleotides read TGTGCCAGCAGTTTCTTCGGGACGCAGTATTTT. It translates to CASSFFGTQYF.

In this sample, this clonotype turned up a few times. The chain carries TRBV29-1 and TRBJ2-2, with TRBD2 as a possible D gene (6 bases). Germline V gene sequence: CDR1 SQVTM, CDR2 ANQGSEA. This CDR3 has 13 residues. V shed 2 bases and J shed 3 bases, with 7 bases lying between them. This CDR3 reads CSVEWDYTGELFF. CDR3 DNA sequence: TGCAGCGTTGAATGGGACTACACCGGGGAGCTGTTTTTT.

The chain recombines TRBV7-9 with TRBJ2-7; 9 bases match TRBD2. CDR1 and CDR2 (germline): SEHNR, FQNEAQ (reference sequence). The CDR3 has 15 amino acids. Germline trimming cut 4 bases from V and 1 base from J; bases unmatched to any gene: 5. CDR3 DNA: TGTGCCAGCAGCTCCCGGCTAGCGGGGTCCTACGAGCAGTACTTC. It specifies CASSSRLAGSYEQYF.

The chain carries TRBV11-1 and TRBJ1-1; D gene ambiguous. In germline, CDR1 is SGHAT, CDR2 FQDESV (reference sequence). There are 20 residues in the CDR3. Trimming took 4 bases from V and 3 from J, leaving 30 bases between them. CDR3 region: CASSSRSPSEEQQLDTEAFF. CDR3 in DNA: TGTGCCAGCAGCTCAAGATCCCCCAGTGAGGAGCAGCAATTGGACACTGAAGCTTTCTTT.